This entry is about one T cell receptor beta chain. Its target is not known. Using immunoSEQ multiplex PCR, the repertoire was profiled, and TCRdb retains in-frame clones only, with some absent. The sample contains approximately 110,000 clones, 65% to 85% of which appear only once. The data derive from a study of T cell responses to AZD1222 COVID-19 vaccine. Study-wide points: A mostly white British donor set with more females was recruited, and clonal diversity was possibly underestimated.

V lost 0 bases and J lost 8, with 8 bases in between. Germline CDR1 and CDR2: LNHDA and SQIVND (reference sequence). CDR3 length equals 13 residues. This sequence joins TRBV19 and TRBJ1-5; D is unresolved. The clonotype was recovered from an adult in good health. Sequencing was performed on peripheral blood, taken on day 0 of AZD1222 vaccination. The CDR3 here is CASSIDNGKPQHF. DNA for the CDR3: TGTGCCAGTAGTATAGACAACGGCAAGCCCCAGCATTTT.